What follows describes a single T cell receptor beta chain. The data are from a study of molecular identifiers for immune sequencing clone quantification. Trimming removed 10 bases at V and 1 base at J, with 7 bases between. The CDR3 is 11 residues long. CDR1 and CDR2 from the germline V gene are ENHRY and SYGVKD. Each CDR3 protein gets one entry after TCRdb re-called the PCR reads with MiXCR. Seen here are a few hundred thousand distinct CDR3 sequences, roughly 24% observed once, and the top ten hold 0.65% to 0.75%. Specimen: naive CD8+ T cells from blood, with Jurkat cell RNA spiked in. Subset here: FACS-sorted CD8+CD4-CCR7+CD45RA+ naive T cells. The rearrangement links TRBV10-3 to TRBJ1-1; no clear D gene. The TCR originated in a human donor in good health. Some libraries in this study had Jurkat cell RNA spiked in. CDR3 loop: CATSRNTEAFF. The CDR3 DNA follows: TGTGCCACCTCAAGGAACACTGAAGCTTTCTTT.